This T cell receptor beta chain was identified during a study of regulatory T cells in long-lasting Graves disease. Findings and limits, study-wide: When disease was persistent, TRBV28, TRBJ1-2 and TRBJ2-5 were the favored segments.

Concerning this clonotype: Its antigen is as yet unknown.

Assembly of TCR beta libraries relied on iRepertoire HTBI primers together with Arm-PCR of CDR3 regions. In TCRdb, the multiplex PCR reads were re-called with MiXCR into one record per CDR3 protein. The repertoire holds roughly 530,000 distinct CDR3 sequences, with 15% to 20% as singletons. Per the germline V gene, CDR1 is MDHEN and CDR2 is SYDVKM. The J segment lost 6 bases and the V segment lost 6 bases, leaving 11 bases of the junction unmatched. This CDR3 contains 16 residues. Time point described: newly diagnosed GD, antithyroid drugs for less than 3 months. Generation of the TCR library employed RNA extracted from PBMCs. Another study also made use of these data, one on T cells in Graves' hyperthyroidism and ophthalmopathy. That work adds: No progression to ophthalmopathy during 18 months of follow-up defined stable disease.

The chain has TRBV28 and TRBJ1-3, with TRBD1 matching 10 bases. This clonotype originated in a woman aged 35 to 59 with Graves disease. This specimen was peripheral blood mononuclear cells (PBMCs), taken at new diagnosis, from a patient treated with antithyroid drugs. CDR3 amino acids: CASRSLGTGAENTIYF. CDR3 in DNA: TGTGCCAGCAGATCCCTCGGGACAGGGGCTGAAAACACCATATATTTT.